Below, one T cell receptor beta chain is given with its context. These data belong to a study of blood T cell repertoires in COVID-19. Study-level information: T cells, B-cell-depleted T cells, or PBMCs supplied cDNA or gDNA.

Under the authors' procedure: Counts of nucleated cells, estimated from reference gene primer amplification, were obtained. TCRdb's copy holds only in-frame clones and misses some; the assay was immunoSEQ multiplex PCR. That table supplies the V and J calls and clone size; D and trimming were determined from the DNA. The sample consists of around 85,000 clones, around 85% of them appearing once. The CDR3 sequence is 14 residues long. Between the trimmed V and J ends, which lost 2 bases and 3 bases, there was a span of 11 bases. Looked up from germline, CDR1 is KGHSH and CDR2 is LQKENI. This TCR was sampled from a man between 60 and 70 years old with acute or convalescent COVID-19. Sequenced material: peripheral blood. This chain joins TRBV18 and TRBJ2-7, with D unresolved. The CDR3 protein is CASSPNAENYEQYF. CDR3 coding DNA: TGTGCCAGCTCACCAAACGCAGAAAACTACGAGCAGTACTTC. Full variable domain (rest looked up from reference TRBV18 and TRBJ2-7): NAGVMQNPRHLVRRRGQEARLRCSPMKGHSHVYWYRQLPEEGLKFMVYLQKENIIDESGMPKERFSAEFPKEGPSILRIQQVVRGDSAAYFCASSPNAENYEQYFGPGTRLTVT.